These 6 T cell receptor beta chains originate from one sample sequenced in a study of vaccination effects on CD4 cells after COVID-19. These TCRs' antigens remain unknown. TCRdb keeps only in-frame clones here, not all; method: immunoSEQ multiplex PCR. Among about 34,000 clones listed, 73% were seen once. ViraFEST used viral peptide pools to expand antigen-specific CD4+ T cells before sequencing. Researchers isolated CD4+ T cells once approximately eleven days of culture had elapsed. Testing of the vaccine recipients showed negative nucleocapsid antibodies and no prior SARS-CoV-2 infection. The input for sequencing was CD4+ T cells from PBMCs cultured with HCoV-OC43 spike peptides, taken before COVID-19 vaccination. Indicated subset: HCoV-OC43 spike overlapping peptide pool stimulation. All receptors derive from a human donor who received a COVID-19 vaccine.

This sequence joins TRBV7-9 and TRBJ1-1; D is ambiguous. The V end was cut by 1 base, the J end by 1 base, with 4 bases between. Germline CDR1 is SEHNR and CDR2 is FQNEAQ (reference sequence). The CDR3 is 13 amino acids. The CDR3 here is CASSLVGNTEAFF. The CDR3 DNA is TGTGCCAGCAGCTTAGTGGGGAACACTGAAGCTTTCTTT.

This chain joins TRBV2 and TRBJ1-5; D ambiguous. The CDR3 has 13 amino acids. Germline CDR1 reads SNHLY; CDR2 reads FYNNEI. Trimming removed 6 bases at V and 7 bases at J, with 13 bases between. This chain's CDR3 is CASRNDLGQPQHF. DNA of the CDR3: TGTGCCAGCAGGAACGACCTGGGACAGCCCCAGCATTTT.

The J gene is TRBJ2-2, the V gene TRBV6-2 or TRBV6-3; D is uncertain. CDR3 length equals 16 residues. Trimming removed 2 bases at V and 5 bases at J, with 15 bases between. CDR1 and CDR2 from the germline V gene are MNHEY and SVGEGT. CDR3 region: CASSYGDTVGTGELFF. The CDR3 region has the DNA TGTGCCAGCAGTTACGGTGACACCGTGGGGACCGGGGAGCTGTTTTTT.

This chain joins TRBV30 and TRBJ1-1; 10 positions match TRBD1. The trim removed 2 bases at V and 3 bases at J, leaving 9 bases unmatched. The CDR3 loop spans 16 amino acids. Per the germline V gene, CDR1 is GTSNPN and CDR2 is SVGIG (reference sequence). The CDR3 DNA is TGTGCCTGGAGTCGTTTTAGGACAGGGGGGGACACTGAAGCTTTCTTT. Amino acids: CAWSRFRTGGDTEAFF.

This sequence joins TRBV6-5 and TRBJ1-1; TRBD1 aligns across 8 bases. The V and J ends lost 6 bases and 8 bases, in that order; junction bases with no gene match: 5. The CDR3 has 12 amino acids. CDR1 and CDR2 (germline): MNHEY, SVGAGI. The CDR3 protein is CASRGGTGEAFF. The CDR3 DNA reads as TGTGCCAGCAGGGGGGGGACAGGAGAAGCTTTCTTT.

The chain uses TRBV5-1 and TRBJ2-1; 14 bases map to TRBD2. The trim removed 3 bases at V and 8 bases at J, leaving 7 bases unmatched. There are 16 residues in the CDR3. The V gene's germline CDR1 is SGHRS and CDR2 YFSETQ. CDR3 nucleotide sequence: TGCGCCAGCAGCTCGGGACTAGCGGGAGCAAGAGATGAGCAGTTCTTC. Protein sequence: CASSSGLAGARDEQFF.